In its sample, the clone carrying this TCR beta chain was seen many times. The antigen remains unidentified. There are 14 residues in the CDR3. Trimming shortened V by 5 bases and J by 2 bases, and 13 bases separated the two germline ends. This sample is part of a study of T cells after yellow fever vaccination. About the research overall: Fractions of limited cellularity were prepared by means of SMART-Seq v4 Ultra Low Input. Study outcomes and limitations: Abundant bulk-derived clonotypes could contaminate FACS-sorted repertoires.

TCRdb passed the 5' RACE reads through MiXCR, listing each CDR3 protein once. The sample yields about 220,000 distinct CDR3 sequences, less than 7.5% seen once. The specimen was CD4+ T cells sorted from PBMCs, collected on the day of the yellow fever booster vaccination. This sequence originates from a man under 40 who received the YFV17D yellow fever vaccine. The J gene is TRBJ2-7, the V gene TRBV12-3 or TRBV12-4, with D unresolved. DNA of the CDR3: TGTGCCAGCAGTCTCCCCGCAGATACCTACGAGCAGTACTTC. It is translated as CASSLPADTYEQYF.